Below, one TCR beta chain is given with its context. This entry belongs to a study of blood T cell repertoires in COVID-19. Study in general: Sample material is recorded as cDNA or gDNA derived from T cells, B-cell-depleted T cells, or PBMCs.

Original analysis: Reference gene primer amplification yielded estimated nucleated cell counts. Using immunoSEQ multiplex PCR, the repertoire was profiled, and TCRdb retains in-frame clones only, with some absent. V, J and clone size derive from that table, while D and trimming were established from the DNA sequence. In the table there are approximately 340,000 clones, 83% of which are singletons. V dropped 7 bases and J dropped 0; count of bases not matched to a gene: 5. Germline V gene data show CDR1 as MDHEN and CDR2 as SYDVKM. The CDR3 contains 15 residues. The origin of this receptor is a man aged 25 to 40 with active or convalescent COVID-19. Sequenced input: peripheral blood. The chain uses TRBV28 and TRBJ2-1; 8 nucleotides align to TRBD2. The DNA for the CDR3 is TGTGCCAGCATGAGGCGGGAGGTCTCCTACAATGAGCAGTTCTTC. Its translation: CASMRREVSYNEQFF.